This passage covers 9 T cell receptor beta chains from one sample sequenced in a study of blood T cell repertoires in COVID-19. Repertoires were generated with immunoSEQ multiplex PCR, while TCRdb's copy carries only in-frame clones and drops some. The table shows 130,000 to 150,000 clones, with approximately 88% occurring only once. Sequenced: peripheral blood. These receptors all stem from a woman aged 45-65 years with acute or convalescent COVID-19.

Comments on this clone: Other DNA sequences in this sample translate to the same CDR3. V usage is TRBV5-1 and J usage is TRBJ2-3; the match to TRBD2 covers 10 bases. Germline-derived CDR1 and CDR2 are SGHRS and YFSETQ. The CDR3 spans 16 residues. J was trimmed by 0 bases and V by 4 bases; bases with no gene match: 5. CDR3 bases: TGCGCCAGCAGCCCTCGGACTAGCGGAAGCACAGATACGCAGTATTTT. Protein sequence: CASSPRTSGSTDTQYF.

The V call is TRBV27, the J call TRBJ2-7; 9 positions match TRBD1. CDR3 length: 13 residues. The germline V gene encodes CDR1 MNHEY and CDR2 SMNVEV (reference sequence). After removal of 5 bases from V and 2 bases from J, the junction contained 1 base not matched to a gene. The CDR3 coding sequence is TGTGCCAGCAGTACAGGGGGCCCCTACGAGCAGTACTTC. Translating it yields CASSTGGPYEQYF.

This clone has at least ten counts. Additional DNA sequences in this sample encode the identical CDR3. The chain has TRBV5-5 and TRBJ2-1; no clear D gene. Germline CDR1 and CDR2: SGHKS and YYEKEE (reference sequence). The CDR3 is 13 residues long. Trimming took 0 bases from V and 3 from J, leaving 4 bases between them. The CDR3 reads CASSLDSYNEQFF. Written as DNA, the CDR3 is TGTGCCAGCAGCTTGGACAGCTACAATGAGCAGTTCTTC. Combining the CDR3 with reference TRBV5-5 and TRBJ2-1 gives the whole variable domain DAGVTQSPTHLIKTRGQQVTLRCSPISGHKSVSWYQQVLGQGPQFIFQYYEKEERGRGNFPDRFSARQFPNYSSELNVNALLLGDSALYLCASSLDSYNEQFFGPGTRLTVL.

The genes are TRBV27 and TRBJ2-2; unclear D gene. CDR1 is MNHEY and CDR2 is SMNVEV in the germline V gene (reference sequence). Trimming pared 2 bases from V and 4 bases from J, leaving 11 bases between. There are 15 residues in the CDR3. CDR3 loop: CASSLVQSSTGELFF. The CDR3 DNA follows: TGTGCCAGCAGTTTAGTACAGAGTAGCACCGGGGAGCTGTTTTTT.

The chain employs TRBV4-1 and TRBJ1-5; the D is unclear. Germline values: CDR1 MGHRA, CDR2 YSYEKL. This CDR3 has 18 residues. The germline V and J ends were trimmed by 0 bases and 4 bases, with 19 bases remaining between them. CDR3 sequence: CASSQDRGGRVINQPQHF. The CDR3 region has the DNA TGCGCCAGCAGCCAAGATAGAGGAGGGAGGGTGATAAATCAGCCCCAGCATTTT.

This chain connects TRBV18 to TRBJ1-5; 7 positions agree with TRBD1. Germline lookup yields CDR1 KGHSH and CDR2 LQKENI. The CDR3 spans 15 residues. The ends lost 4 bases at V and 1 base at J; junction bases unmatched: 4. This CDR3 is CASSLGTVSNQPQHF. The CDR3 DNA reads TGTGCCAGCTCACTCGGGACAGTGAGCAATCAGCCCCAGCATTTT. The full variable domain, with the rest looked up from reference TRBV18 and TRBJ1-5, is NAGVMQNPRHLVRRRGQEARLRCSPMKGHSHVYWYRQLPEEGLKFMVYLQKENIIDESGMPKERFSAEFPKEGPSILRIQQVVRGDSAAYFCASSLGTVSNQPQHFGDGTRLSIL.

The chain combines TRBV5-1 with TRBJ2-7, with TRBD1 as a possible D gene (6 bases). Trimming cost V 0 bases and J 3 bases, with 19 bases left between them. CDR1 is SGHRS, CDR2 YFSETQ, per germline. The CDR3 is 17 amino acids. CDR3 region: CASSLGRGETGIYEQYF. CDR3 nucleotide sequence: TGCGCCAGCAGCTTGGGCCGAGGGGAAACAGGGATCTACGAGCAGTACTTC.

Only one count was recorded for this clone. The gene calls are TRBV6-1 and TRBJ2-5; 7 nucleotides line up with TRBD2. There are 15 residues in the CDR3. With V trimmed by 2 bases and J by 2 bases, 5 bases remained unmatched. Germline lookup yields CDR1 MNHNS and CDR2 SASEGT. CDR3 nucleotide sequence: TGTGCCAGCAGTGAACTCTGGGGGGGGCAAGAGACCCAGTACTTC. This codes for CASSELWGGQETQYF.

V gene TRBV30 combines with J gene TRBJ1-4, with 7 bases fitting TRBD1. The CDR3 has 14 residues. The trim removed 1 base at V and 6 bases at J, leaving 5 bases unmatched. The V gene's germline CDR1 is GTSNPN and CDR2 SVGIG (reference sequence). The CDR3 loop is CAWSADREHEKLFF. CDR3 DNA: TGTGCCTGGAGTGCCGACAGGGAACATGAAAAACTGTTTTTT.